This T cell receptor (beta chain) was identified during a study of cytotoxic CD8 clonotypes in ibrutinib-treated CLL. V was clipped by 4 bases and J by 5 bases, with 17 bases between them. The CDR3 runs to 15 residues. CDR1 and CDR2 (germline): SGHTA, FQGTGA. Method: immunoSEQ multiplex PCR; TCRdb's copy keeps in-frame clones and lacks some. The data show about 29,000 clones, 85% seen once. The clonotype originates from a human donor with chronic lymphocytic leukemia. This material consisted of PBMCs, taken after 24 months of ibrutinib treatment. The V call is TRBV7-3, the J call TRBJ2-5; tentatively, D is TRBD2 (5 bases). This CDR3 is CASSWGVEYGETQYF. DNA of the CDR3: TGTGCCAGCAGCTGGGGAGTAGAGTACGGTGAGACCCAGTACTTC.